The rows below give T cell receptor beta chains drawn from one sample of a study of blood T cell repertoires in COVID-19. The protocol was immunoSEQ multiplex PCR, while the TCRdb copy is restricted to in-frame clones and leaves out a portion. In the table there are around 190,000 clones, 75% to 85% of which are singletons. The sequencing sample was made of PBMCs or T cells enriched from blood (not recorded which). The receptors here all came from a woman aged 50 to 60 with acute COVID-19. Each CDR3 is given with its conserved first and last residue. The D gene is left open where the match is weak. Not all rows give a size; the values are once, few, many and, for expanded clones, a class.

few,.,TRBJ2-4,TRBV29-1,CSVVGAGGGNIQYF,TGCAGCGTTGTGGGGGCGGGCGGCGGAAACATTCAGTACTTC
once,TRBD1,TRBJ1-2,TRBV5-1,CASSPGDRGSVSYTF,TGCGCCAGCAGCCCGGGGGACAGGGGGTCGGTGAGCTACACCTTC
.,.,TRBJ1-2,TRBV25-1,CASSDLLVGYTF,TGTGCCAGCAGTGACCTCCTCGTCGGCTACACCTTC
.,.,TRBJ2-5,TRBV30,CAWTLGDYQETQYF,TGTGCCTGGACCCTCGGAGATTACCAAGAGACCCAGTACTTC
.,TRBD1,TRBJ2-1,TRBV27,CASSQDRGLFNEQFF,TGTGCCAGCAGTCAGGACAGGGGGCTTTTCAATGAGCAGTTCTTC
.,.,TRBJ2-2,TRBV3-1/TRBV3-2,CASSQHRTASTGELFF,TGTGCCAGCAGCCAACACCGGACAGCAAGCACCGGGGAGCTGTTTTTT
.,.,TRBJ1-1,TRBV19,CASSNQLGGYTEAFF,TGTGCCAGTAGCAATCAATTAGGGGGATACACTGAAGCTTTCTTT
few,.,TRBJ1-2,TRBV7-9,CASSLGELRGYTF,TGTGCCAGCAGCTTGGGAGAACTGAGGGGCTACACCTTC
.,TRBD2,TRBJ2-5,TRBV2,CASSGAGPKETQYF,TGTGCCAGCAGTGGAGCGGGGCCCAAGGAGACCCAGTACTTC
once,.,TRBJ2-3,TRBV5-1,CASSLWGRDSRTDTQYF,TGCGCCAGCAGCTTGTGGGGGCGGGACAGCCGCACAGATACGCAGTATTTT
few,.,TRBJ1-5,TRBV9,CASSKGEGGNQPQHF,TGTGCCAGCAGCAAAGGGGAGGGAGGCAATCAGCCCCAGCATTTT
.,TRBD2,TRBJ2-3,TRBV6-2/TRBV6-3,CASSSPGRGGVDTQYF,TGTGCCAGCAGTTCCCCAGGGCGGGGGGGAGTAGATACGCAGTATTTT
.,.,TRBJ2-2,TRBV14,CASSQVNTGPRSKRFSNTGELFF,TGTGCCAGCAGCCAAGTTAACACAGGCCCAAGGTCCAAACGTTTCTCGAACACCGGGGAGCTGTTTTTT
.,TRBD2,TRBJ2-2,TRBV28,CASKSGGGTIGELFF,TGTGCCAGCAAATCGGGGGGAGGTACCATCGGGGAGCTGTTTTTT
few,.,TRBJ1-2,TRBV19,CASRDSGIRLYGYTF,TGTGCCAGTAGAGATTCCGGGATCAGATTGTATGGCTACACCTTC
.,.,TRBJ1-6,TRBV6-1,CASSESGERGSPLHF,TGTGCCAGCAGTGAATCCGGGGAGCGGGGTTCACCCCTCCACTTT
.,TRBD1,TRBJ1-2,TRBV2,CASSERQGVGYGYTF,TGTGCCAGCAGTGAAAGACAGGGGGTGGGCTATGGCTACACCTTC
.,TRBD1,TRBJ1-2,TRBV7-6,CASSPQTGMGGYTF,TGTGCCAGCAGCCCACAGACAGGGATGGGCGGCTACACCTTC
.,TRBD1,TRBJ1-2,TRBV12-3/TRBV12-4,CASSSQGSLYTF,TGTGCCAGCAGTTCACAGGGGAGCCTCTACACCTTC
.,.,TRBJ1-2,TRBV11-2,CASSRGNNYGYTF,TGTGCCAGCAGCCGGGGAAATAACTATGGCTACACCTTC
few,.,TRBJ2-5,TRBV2,CAVSKLQETQYF,TGTGCCGTCTCAAAACTTCAAGAGACCCAGTACTTC
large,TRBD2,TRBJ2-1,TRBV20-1,CSASPTYSGESYNEQFF,TGCAGTGCTAGTCCTACCTATAGCGGGGAAAGCTACAATGAGCAGTTCTTC
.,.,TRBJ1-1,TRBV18,CASSPPRGAEAFF,TGTGCCAGCTCACCACCGCGGGGGGCTGAAGCTTTCTTT
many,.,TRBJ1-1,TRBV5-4,CASSPENTEAFF,TGTGCCAGCAGCCCAGAGAACACTGAAGCTTTCTTT
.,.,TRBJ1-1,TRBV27,CASSPTEMNTEAFF,TGTGCCAGCAGCCCGACAGAAATGAACACTGAAGCTTTCTTT
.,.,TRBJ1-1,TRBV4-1,CASSQDGQGNTEAFF,TGCGCCAGCAGCCAAGATGGGCAGGGGAACACTGAAGCTTTCTTT
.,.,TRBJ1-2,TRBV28,CASSLTGRPEYGYTF,TGTGCCAGCTCTCTTACAGGCCGGCCGGAATATGGCTACACCTTC
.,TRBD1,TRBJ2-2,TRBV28,CASRRTGLGRELFF,TGTGCCAGCAGGAGGACAGGGCTTGGCCGGGAGCTGTTTTTT
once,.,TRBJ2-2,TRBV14,CASSQPRALPNTGELFF,TGTGCCAGCAGCCAACCCAGGGCCTTGCCGAACACCGGGGAGCTGTTTTTT
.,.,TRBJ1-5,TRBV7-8,CASSLAPLSVISNQPQHF,TGTGCCAGCAGCTTAGCCCCCCTTTCGGTGATTAGCAATCAGCCCCAGCATTTT
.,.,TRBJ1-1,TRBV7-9,CASVPYGSEAFF,TGTGCCAGCGTTCCTTACGGTTCCGAAGCTTTCTTT
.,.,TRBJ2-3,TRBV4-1,CASSPTSMGGLTDTQYF,TGCGCCAGCAGCCCGACTTCCATGGGGGGACTCACAGATACGCAGTATTTT
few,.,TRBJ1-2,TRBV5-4,CASSLPENYGYTF,TGTGCCAGCAGCTTGCCGGAGAACTATGGCTACACCTTC
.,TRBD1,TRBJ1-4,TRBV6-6,CASSEGQGIEKLFF,TGTGCCAGCAGCGAGGGACAGGGTATCGAAAAACTGTTTTTT
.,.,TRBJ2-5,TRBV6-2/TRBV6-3,CASSYGPRETQYF,TGTGCCAGCAGTTACGGGCCCCGAGAGACCCAGTACTTC
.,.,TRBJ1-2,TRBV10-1,CASSDLRGNGYTF,TGCGCCAGCAGTGATCTCCGGGGGAATGGCTACACCTTC
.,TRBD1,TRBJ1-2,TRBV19,CASRPGQGAGIYGYTF,TGTGCCAGTAGACCGGGACAGGGGGCTGGGATCTATGGCTACACCTTC
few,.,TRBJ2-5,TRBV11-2,CASSLGRLPPETQYF,TGTGCCAGCAGCTTAGGCAGGTTGCCCCCAGAGACCCAGTACTTC
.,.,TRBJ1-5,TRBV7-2,CASSLTSHSNQPQHF,TGTGCCAGCAGCTTAACTAGTCATAGCAATCAGCCCCAGCATTTT
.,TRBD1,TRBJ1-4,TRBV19,CASSDRVANEKLFF,TGTGCCAGTAGTGACAGGGTGGCGAATGAAAAACTGTTTTTT
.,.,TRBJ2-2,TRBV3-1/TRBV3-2,CASSPNPGYTGELFF,TGTGCCAGCAGCCCGAATCCAGGATACACCGGGGAGCTGTTTTTT
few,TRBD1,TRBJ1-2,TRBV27,CASSPGTGWEANYGYTF,TGTGCCAGCAGTCCCGGGACAGGGTGGGAGGCTAACTATGGCTACACCTTC
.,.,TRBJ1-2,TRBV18,CASSPLDKPNYGYTF,TGTGCCAGCTCACCACTGGACAAACCGAACTATGGCTACACCTTC
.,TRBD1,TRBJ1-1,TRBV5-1,CASSFGQAGTEAFF,TGCGCCAGCAGCTTTGGACAGGCGGGCACTGAAGCTTTCTTT
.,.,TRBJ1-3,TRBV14,CASSQGSGGRYF,TGTGCCAGCAGCCAAGGATCGGGGGGTAGATATTTT
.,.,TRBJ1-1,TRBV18,CASSPPQGLNTEAFF,TGTGCCAGCTCACCACCCCAGGGCCTGAACACTGAAGCTTTCTTT
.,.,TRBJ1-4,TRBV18,CASSPTRATTNEKLFF,TGTGCCAGCTCACCAACCAGGGCCACAACTAATGAAAAACTGTTTTTT
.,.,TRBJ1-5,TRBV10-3,CAISDRGGGNQPQHF,TGTGCCATCAGTGATAGGGGCGGTGGCAATCAGCCCCAGCATTTT
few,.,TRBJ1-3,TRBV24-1,CATSGPPPGNTIYF,TGTGCCACCAGTGGTCCCCCCCCAGGAAACACCATATATTTT
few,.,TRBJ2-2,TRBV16,CASSQSRGTGELFF,TGTGCCAGCAGCCAATCTAGGGGCACCGGGGAGCTGTTTTTT
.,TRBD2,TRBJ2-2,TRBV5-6,CASSLMLAGVAGELFF,TGTGCCAGCAGCTTGATGTTAGCGGGGGTTGCCGGGGAGCTGTTTTTT
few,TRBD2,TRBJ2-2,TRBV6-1,CASSEAAGGPGELFF,TGTGCCAGCAGTGAAGCAGCGGGGGGGCCCGGGGAGCTGTTTTTT
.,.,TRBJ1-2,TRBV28,CASTPGYYGYTF,TGTGCCAGCACCCCGGGATACTATGGCTACACCTTC
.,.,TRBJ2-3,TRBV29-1,CSVVGVRGPTDTQYF,TGCAGCGTTGTGGGGGTCAGGGGCCCCACAGATACGCAGTATTTT
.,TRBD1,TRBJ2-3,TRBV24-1,CATSDDRARTDTQYF,TGTGCCACCAGTGACGACAGGGCCCGCACAGATACGCAGTATTTT
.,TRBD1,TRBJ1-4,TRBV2,CASTVLVGQGDEKLFF,TGTGCCAGCACTGTACTTGTCGGACAGGGAGATGAAAAACTGTTTTTT
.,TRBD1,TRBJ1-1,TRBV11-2,CASSPGQGAGEAFF,TGTGCCAGCAGCCCCGGACAGGGGGCGGGTGAAGCTTTCTTT